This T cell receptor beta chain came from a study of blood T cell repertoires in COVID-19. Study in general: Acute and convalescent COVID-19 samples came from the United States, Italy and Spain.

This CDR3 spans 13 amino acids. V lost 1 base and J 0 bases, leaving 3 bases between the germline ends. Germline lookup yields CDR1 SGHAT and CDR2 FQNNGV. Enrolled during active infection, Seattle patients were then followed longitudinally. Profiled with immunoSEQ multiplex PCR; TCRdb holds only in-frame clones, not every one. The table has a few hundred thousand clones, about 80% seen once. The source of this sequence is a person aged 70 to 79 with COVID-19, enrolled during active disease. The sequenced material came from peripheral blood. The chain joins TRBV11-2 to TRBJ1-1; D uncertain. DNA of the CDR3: TGTGCCAGCAGCTTAGCGTTGAACACTGAAGCTTTCTTT. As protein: CASSLALNTEAFF.